This T cell receptor beta chain comes out of a study of OX40 agonist ivuxolimab in advanced cancers. The study in broad terms: Ivuxolimab was a fully human IgG2 agonistic monoclonal antibody targeting the costimulatory receptor OX40 (CD134). Intravenous ivuxolimab was administered to patients every 2 weeks at six dose levels: 0.01, 0.1, 0.3, 1.5, 3 and 10 mg/kg. Among the 50 to 55 dose-escalation patients, about 20 had hepatocellular carcinoma, roughly 15 melanoma, 9 renal cell carcinoma and 9 head and neck cancer. In the dose-escalation cohort, approximately 80% of patients were male, and the mean age was around 60 years with a range of roughly 23 to 79. Prior anti-PD-1, anti-PD-L1 or anti-CTLA-4 therapy was permitted, and roughly two fifths of dose-escalation patients had received checkpoint inhibitors. Three dose-escalation patients achieved partial responses, one with hepatocellular carcinoma and two with cutaneous melanoma. The point of sequencing TCRbeta in the periphery was to test whether ivuxolimab changed TCR sequence diversity and drove clonal T-cell expansion. The paper reports the monotherapy dose-escalation portion (N of about 56 patients) of the phase I ivuxolimab trial. Overall study results and their limits: Low levels of normalized T-cell clonal expansion were also seen in some patients who did not respond. After ivuxolimab, expanded clones were on average more numerous among CD8+ T cells than among CD4+ T cells. Partial responders in the 0.1-3.0 mg/kg groups had among the lowest normalized peripheral clonal expansion, especially among CD8+ T cells. At doses of 0.1 to 3.0 mg/kg, clonal expansion of both CD4+ and CD8+ T cells in blood was seen between baseline and week 6. Antigen specificity was not determined for the clonally expanded peripheral T cells.

Reading from cysteine to phenylalanine, the CDR3 counts 17 amino acids. Solely the CDR3 DNA is kept, with 51 bases framed from the first base. V loses 4 bases, J loses 0 bases, and the germline ends lie 15 bases apart. The germline V gene sets CDR1 to MNHNS and CDR2 to SASEGT. The trial excluded patients who had a history of autoimmune disease or who were on systemic immunosuppression. In every dose cohort, peripheral blood was drawn for TCR sequencing at baseline, cycle 4 day 1, and cycle 7 day 1. The samples were taken from a phase I, first-in-human, multicenter, open-label dose-escalation trial of ivuxolimab. Adults with locally advanced or metastatic head and neck squamous cell, hepatocellular, melanoma or renal cell carcinoma were enrolled in the trial. Before TCR sequencing, CD4+ T cells and CD8+ T cells from peripheral blood were sorted into separate populations. Genomic DNA was isolated from the sorted cells so that the TCRbeta CDR3 region could be sequenced. The immunoSEQ Assay was used to sequence the TCRbeta CDR3 regions. TCRdb took over this immuneACCESS table, retaining in-frame rearrangements with V and J assigned. Such tables are incomplete; in checked studies, under half of the missing clones stem from an unresolved V gene, and the remainder is unexplained. The sample table lists around 80,000 clones, about 88% of them with a count of one. Of the sample, 7.3% is held by the ten largest clones.

Of note for this clone: Its antigen remains undetermined. The sample holds no much larger clone one base away, and base qualities are not on file.

The sample consisted of CD4+ or CD8+ T cells sorted from blood, taken in a trial of the OX40 agonist ivuxolimab. This receptor was obtained from an adult with an advanced solid tumor such as melanoma, head and neck, liver or kidney cancer. Recombination linked TRBV6-1 to TRBJ2-2, with TRBD2 as a weak D call on 5 bases. The CDR3 sequence is CASSAPTGTANTGELFF. DNA sequence: TGTGCCAGCAGTGCTCCGACGGGAACGGCGAACACCGGGGAGCTGTTTTTT.